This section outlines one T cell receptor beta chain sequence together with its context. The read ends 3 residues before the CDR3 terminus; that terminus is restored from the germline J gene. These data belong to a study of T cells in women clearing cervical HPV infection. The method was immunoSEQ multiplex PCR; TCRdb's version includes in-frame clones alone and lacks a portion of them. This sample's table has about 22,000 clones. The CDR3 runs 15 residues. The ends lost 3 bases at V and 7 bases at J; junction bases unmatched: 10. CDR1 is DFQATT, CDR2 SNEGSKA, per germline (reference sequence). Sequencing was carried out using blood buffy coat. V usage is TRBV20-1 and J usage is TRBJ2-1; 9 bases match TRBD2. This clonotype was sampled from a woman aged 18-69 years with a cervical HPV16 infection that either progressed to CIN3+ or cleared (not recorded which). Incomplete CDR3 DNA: TGCAGTGCTAGCGGGGTAGCGGGAGTCGAAAATGAG. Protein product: CSASGVAGVENE. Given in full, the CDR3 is CSASGVAGVENEQFF.